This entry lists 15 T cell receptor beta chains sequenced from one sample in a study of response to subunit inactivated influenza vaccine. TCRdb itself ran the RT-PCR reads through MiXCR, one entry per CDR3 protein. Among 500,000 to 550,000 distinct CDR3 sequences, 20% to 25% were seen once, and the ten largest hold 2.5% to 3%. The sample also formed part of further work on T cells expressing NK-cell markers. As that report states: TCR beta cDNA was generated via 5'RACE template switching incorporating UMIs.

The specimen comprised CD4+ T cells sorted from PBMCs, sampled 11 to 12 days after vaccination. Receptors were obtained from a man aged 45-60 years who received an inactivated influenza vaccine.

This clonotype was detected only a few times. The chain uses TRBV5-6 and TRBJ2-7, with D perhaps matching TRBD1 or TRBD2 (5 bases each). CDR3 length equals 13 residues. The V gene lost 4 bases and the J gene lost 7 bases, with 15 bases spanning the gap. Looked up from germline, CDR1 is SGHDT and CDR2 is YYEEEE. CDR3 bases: TGTGCCAGCAGCCGGACGAACGAGGGGGAGCAGTACTTC. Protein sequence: CASSRTNEGEQYF.

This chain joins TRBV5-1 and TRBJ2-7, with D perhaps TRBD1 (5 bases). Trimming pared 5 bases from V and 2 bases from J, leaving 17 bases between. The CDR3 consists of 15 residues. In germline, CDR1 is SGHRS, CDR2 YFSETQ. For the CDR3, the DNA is TGCGCCAGCAGGCCGACAGCCCGAGGCCCCTACGAGCAGTACTTC. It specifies CASRPTARGPYEQYF.

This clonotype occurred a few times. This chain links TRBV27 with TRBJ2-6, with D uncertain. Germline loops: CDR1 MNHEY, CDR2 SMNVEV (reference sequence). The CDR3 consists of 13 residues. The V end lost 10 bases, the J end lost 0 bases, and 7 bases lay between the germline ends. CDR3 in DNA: TGTGCCACCCGGATCTCTGGGGCCAACGTCCTGACTTTC. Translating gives CATRISGANVLTF.

The DNA of the CDR3 is TGTGCCAGCAGCCAGAGTGCCTTGGAGTACTTC. It encodes CASSQSALEYF. The V call is TRBV7-2, the J call TRBJ2-5, with D uncertain. CDR3 length equals 11 residues. Trimming shortened V by 5 bases and J by 12 bases, and 13 bases separated the two germline ends. Germline CDR1 and CDR2: SGHTA and FQGNSA.

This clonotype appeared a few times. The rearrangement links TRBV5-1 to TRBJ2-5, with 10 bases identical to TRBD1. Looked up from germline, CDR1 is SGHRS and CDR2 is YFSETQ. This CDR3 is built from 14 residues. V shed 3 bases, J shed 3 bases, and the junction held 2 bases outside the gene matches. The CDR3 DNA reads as TGCGCCAGCAGCTGGGGACAGGGGAAAGAGACCCAGTACTTC. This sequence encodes CASSWGQGKETQYF.

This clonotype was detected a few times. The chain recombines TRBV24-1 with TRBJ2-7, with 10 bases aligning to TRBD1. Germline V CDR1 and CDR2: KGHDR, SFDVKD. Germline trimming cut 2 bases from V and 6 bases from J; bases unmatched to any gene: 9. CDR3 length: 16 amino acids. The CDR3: CATSDWGTGAGGEQYF. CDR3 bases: TGTGCCACCAGTGATTGGGGGACAGGGGCAGGTGGCGAGCAGTACTTC.

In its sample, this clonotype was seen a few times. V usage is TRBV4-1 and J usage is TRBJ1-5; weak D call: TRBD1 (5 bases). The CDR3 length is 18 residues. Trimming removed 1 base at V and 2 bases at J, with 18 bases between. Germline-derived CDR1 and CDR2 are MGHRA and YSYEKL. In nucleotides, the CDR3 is TGCGCCAGCAGCCAAGGATCAATTCGGGGACGGGGCAATCAGCCCCAGCATTTT. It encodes CASSQGSIRGRGNQPQHF.

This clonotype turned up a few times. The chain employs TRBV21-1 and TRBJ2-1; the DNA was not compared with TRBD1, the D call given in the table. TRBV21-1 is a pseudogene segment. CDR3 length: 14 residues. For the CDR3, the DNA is TGTGCCAGCAGCAAAGTGGGCGGGTTCAATGAGCAGTTCTTC. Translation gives CASSKVGGFNEQFF.

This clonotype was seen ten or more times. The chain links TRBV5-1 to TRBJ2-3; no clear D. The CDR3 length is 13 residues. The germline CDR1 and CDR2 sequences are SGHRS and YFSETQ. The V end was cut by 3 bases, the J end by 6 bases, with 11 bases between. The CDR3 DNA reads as TGCGCCAGCAGCTCCTCGGAAGCCGATACGCAGTATTTT. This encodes CASSSSEADTQYF.

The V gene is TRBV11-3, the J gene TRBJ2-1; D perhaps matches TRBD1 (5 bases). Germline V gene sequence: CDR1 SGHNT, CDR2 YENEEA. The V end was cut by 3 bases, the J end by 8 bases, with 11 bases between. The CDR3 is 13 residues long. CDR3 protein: CASSFDSWYEQFF. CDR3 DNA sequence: TGTGCCAGCAGCTTTGACAGTTGGTATGAGCAGTTCTTC.

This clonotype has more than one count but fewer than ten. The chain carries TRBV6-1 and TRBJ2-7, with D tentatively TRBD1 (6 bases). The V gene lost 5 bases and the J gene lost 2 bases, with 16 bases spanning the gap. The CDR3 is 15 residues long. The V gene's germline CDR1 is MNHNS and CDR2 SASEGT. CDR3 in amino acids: CASSRARGAAYEQYF. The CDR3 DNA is TGTGCCAGCAGTCGAGCCAGGGGTGCGGCCTACGAGCAGTACTTC.

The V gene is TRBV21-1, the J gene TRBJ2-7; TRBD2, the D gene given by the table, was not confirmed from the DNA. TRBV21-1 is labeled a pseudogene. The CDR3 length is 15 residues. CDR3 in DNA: TGTGCCAGCAGCAAAGCGCTAGCGGCAAGCTACGAGCAGTACTTC. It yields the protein CASSKALAASYEQYF.

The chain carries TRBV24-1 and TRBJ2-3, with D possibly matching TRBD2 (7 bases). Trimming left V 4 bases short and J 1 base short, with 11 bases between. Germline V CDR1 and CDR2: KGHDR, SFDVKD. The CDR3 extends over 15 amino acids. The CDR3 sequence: CATSERGLRTDTQYF. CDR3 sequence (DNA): TGTGCCACCAGTGAGCGGGGGCTCCGCACAGATACGCAGTATTTT.

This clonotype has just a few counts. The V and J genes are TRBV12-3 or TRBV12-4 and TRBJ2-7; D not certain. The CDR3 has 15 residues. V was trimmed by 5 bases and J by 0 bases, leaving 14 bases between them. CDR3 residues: CASSKRLISSYEQYF. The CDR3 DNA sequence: TGTGCCAGCAGTAAACGACTGATCAGCTCCTACGAGCAGTACTTC.

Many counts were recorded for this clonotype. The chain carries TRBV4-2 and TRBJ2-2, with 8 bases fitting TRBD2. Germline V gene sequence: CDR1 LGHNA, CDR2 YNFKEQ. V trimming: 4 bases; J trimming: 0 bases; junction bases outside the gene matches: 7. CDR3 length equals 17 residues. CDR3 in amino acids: CASSPSFSGTNTGELFF. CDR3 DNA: TGTGCCAGCAGCCCATCGTTTAGCGGGACGAACACCGGGGAGCTGTTTTTT.